This T cell receptor beta chain originates from a study of CD8+ T cells in alopecia areata. PBMCs served as the source from which CD4+ and CD8+ T cells were sorted. With regard to this clone: What it binds is not known.

Study outcomes and limitations: Possibly as an HLA-related effect, TCR sharing across patients appeared less clear than in mice. Especially in alopecia totalis/universalis, lesional scalp showed greater clonality than normal scalp did.

TCR sequencing used cDNA made by reverse transcription of extracted RNA. Here immunoSEQ multiplex PCR was the method, and the copy in TCRdb shows in-frame clones only, minus some. The sample has roughly 100,000 clones, roughly 50% seen once; the top ten hold 8.5% to 10%. The sequencing sample was made of CD4+ T cells sorted from blood. The TCR was taken from a human donor in good health.

The CDR3 DNA reads as TGCGCCAGCAGCCAAGATCGGACGGGGGGGATTCGGGAGCAGTTCTTC. It specifies CASSQDRTGGIREQFF. The chain couples TRBV4-3 to TRBJ2-1; 8 bases line up with TRBD2. J lost 10 bases, V lost 0 bases, and 11 bases had no gene match. The CDR3 totals 16 residues. Germline V CDR1 and CDR2: LGHNA, YSLEER.